Listed below are T cell receptor beta chains from one sample, sequenced in a study of T cell responses to AZD1222 COVID-19 vaccine. The data were produced by immunoSEQ multiplex PCR, yet TCRdb's version contains in-frame clones alone and is incomplete. Of more than 35,000 clones in the sample, 75% to 85% were seen once. The input for sequencing was peripheral blood, taken on day 0 of AZD1222 vaccination. The receptors stem from an adult in good health. Both conserved end residues are part of each CDR3. The D gene is left open where the match is weak. Not all rows give a size; the values are once, few, many and, for expanded clones, a class.

>TRBJ2-5|TRBV6-5|-|-
TGTGCCAGCAGACAACAGGTCTCGGGGACCCAGTACTTC
CASRQQVSGTQYF
>TRBJ1-6|TRBV16|-|-
TGTGCCAGCAGCCCCGGACTGAGAGATTCACCCCTCCACTTT
CASSPGLRDSPLHF
>TRBJ1-6|TRBV18|-|TRBD1
TGTGCCAGCTCATTTTCGGCAGGGGGTTCCTATAATTCACCCCTCCACTTT
CASSFSAGGSYNSPLHF
>TRBJ1-2|TRBV12-3/TRBV12-4|-|-
TGTGCCAGCAGTTTCAACATCAACTATGGCTACACCTTC
CASSFNINYGYTF
>TRBJ2-7|TRBV5-1|-|-
TGCGCCAGCCGCCGAGGAGGGGACCCGTACGAGCAGTACTTC
CASRRGGDPYEQYF
>TRBJ2-7|TRBV15|few|-
TGTGCCACCAGCAGGGATCGACGGACAGCGGAGACGTTCCACTACGAGCAGTACTTC
CATSRDRRTAETFHYEQYF
>TRBJ1-6|TRBV5-4|-|-
TGTGCCAGCAGCCTTGACAGCCCCAAGGCACCCCTCCACTTT
CASSLDSPKAPLHF
>TRBJ1-4|TRBV4-1|-|TRBD1
TGCGCCAGCAGCCAAGATGGAAGGGGGCCGAATGAAAAACTGTTTTTT
CASSQDGRGPNEKLFF
>TRBJ2-5|TRBV7-3|-|-
TGTGCCAGCAGCCCCGGCCGGGGGTACCAAGAGACCCAGTACTTC
CASSPGRGYQETQYF
>TRBJ2-1|TRBV19|-|-
TGTGCCACTGGACAGCCTTACAATGAGCAGTTCTTC
CATGQPYNEQFF
>TRBJ2-1|TRBV27|-|-
TGTGCCAGCAGTCGGGATGAAAGAAACTACAATGAGCAGTTCTTC
CASSRDERNYNEQFF
>TRBJ2-2|TRBV7-3|once|-
TGTGCCAGCAGAGGGCTAGCCGGGGAGCTGTTTTTT
CASRGLAGELFF
>TRBJ1-3|TRBV3-1/TRBV3-2|-|-
TGTGCCAGCAGCCAAGTTACGAACACCATATATTTT
CASSQVTNTIYF
>TRBJ1-2|TRBV12-3/TRBV12-4|-|-
TGTGCCAGCAGTTTAAGGGACTATGGCTACACCTTC
CASSLRDYGYTF
>TRBJ2-5|TRBV3-1/TRBV3-2|-|TRBD1
TGTGCCAGCAGCCAAGGGGCAGGGGGCTTGCAAGAGACCCAGTACTTC
CASSQGAGGLQETQYF
>TRBJ2-5|TRBV2|-|-
TGTGCCAGCAGTCGACAGCTCCAAGAGACCCAGTACTTC
CASSRQLQETQYF
>TRBJ2-7|TRBV28|-|-
TGTGCCAGCAGAGAAACGGCGGGACCGTACTACGAGCAGTACTTC
CASRETAGPYYEQYF
>TRBJ1-5|TRBV28|-|TRBD1
TGTGCCAGCAGTTTGAGGGGGCAGATTGGCAATCAGCCCCAGCATTTT
CASSLRGQIGNQPQHF
>TRBJ1-1|TRBV5-1|few|-
TGCGCCAGCAGCGTGAGTCAGGTGAACACTGAAGCTTTCTTT
CASSVSQVNTEAFF
>TRBJ1-1|TRBV2|-|-
TGTGCCAGCAGTGTGCCGCCAGGGGAAGCTTTCTTT
CASSVPPGEAFF
>TRBJ1-5|TRBV30|-|-
TGTGCCTGGGGACAGCGGAATCAGCCCCAGCATTTT
CAWGQRNQPQHF
>TRBJ2-1|TRBV9|-|-
TGTGCCAGCAGCGAACAATCCAGGGCAAACTCCTACAATGAGCAGTTCTTC
CASSEQSRANSYNEQFF
>TRBJ2-7|TRBV9|few|-
TGTGCCAGCAGCGTTCAGGCCGGCCACGCCGAGCAGTACTTC
CASSVQAGHAEQYF
>TRBJ2-7|TRBV4-3|once|TRBD2
TGCGCCAGCAGCCAAGATCCCACGACTAGCGGGGGGGCCTACGAGCAGTACTTC
CASSQDPTTSGGAYEQYF
>TRBJ2-1|TRBV29-1|-|-
TGCAGCGTTGAAGCGCACCCCGCGAGTGAGCAGTTCTTC
CSVEAHPASEQFF
>TRBJ2-7|TRBV28|-|TRBD1
TGTGCCAGCAGAACAGGGGGCTACGAGCAGTACTTC
CASRTGGYEQYF
>TRBJ1-1|TRBV10-2|-|-
TGCGCCAGCAGTTTGTATGGGACGAACACTGAAGCTTTCTTT
CASSLYGTNTEAFF
>TRBJ2-1|TRBV5-5|-|TRBD2
TGTGCCAGCAGCCCTTGGTCGGGGGGGACCTACAATGAGCAGTTCTTC
CASSPWSGGTYNEQFF
>TRBJ2-2|TRBV19|-|TRBD2
TGTGCCAGCCAAACCCGACTAGCGGGGGGATCTGGGGAGCTGTTTTTT
CASQTRLAGGSGELFF
>TRBJ1-2|TRBV5-4|-|TRBD1
TGTGCCAGCAGCCCGGGACAGGCCGGCTACACCTTC
CASSPGQAGYTF
>TRBJ2-7|TRBV5-1|-|-
TGCGCCAGCAGCACCACTCCGGGGTCCTACGAGCAGTACTTC
CASSTTPGSYEQYF
>TRBJ1-5|TRBV19|once|-
TGTGCCAGTAGTACGTTTTCAGGGAACCAGCCCCAGCATTTT
CASSTFSGNQPQHF
>TRBJ1-5|TRBV14|-|-
TGTGCCAGCAGCCAAGATTGGGATCAGCCCCAGCATTTT
CASSQDWDQPQHF
>TRBJ2-5|TRBV24-1|-|-
TGTGCCACCAGTGAATCCGGGACGTCAGAGACCCAGTACTTC
CATSESGTSETQYF
>TRBJ2-4|TRBV5-5|-|-
TGTGCCAGCAGCTCCCCAGTGACACCCATAAGAAACATTCAGTACTTC
CASSSPVTPIRNIQYF
>TRBJ2-7|TRBV5-5|-|TRBD1
TGTGCCAGCAGCACGGGACAGGGGGTATCCTACGAGCAGTACTTC
CASSTGQGVSYEQYF
>TRBJ1-5|TRBV6-5|-|TRBD1
TGTGCCAGCAGTTATGTCAGGGGGGGAAGCAATCAGCCCCAGCATTTT
CASSYVRGGSNQPQHF
>TRBJ1-2|TRBV5-4|-|TRBD1
TGTGCCAGCAGCTCGGGACAGGCGAACTATGGCTACACCTTC
CASSSGQANYGYTF
>TRBJ2-3|TRBV18|-|-
TGTGCCAGCGGCGCTACAGGACCTAGCACAGATACGCAGTATTTT
CASGATGPSTDTQYF
>TRBJ2-7|TRBV2|-|TRBD1
TGTGCCAGCAGGGGGGACAGCTACTCCTACGAGCAGTACTTC
CASRGDSYSYEQYF
>TRBJ2-1|TRBV2|-|-
TGTGCCAGCAGTTTTAGCTATGAGCAGTTCTTC
CASSFSYEQFF
>TRBJ2-3|TRBV5-6|-|-
TGTGCCAGCAGCTTAACACCGGGCACAGATACGCAGTATTTT
CASSLTPGTDTQYF
>TRBJ2-1|TRBV30|few|TRBD2
TGTGCCTGGAGTGAGACGGCTAGCGGGAGGGGTGAGCAGTTCTTC
CAWSETASGRGEQFF
>TRBJ1-2|TRBV15|-|-
TGTGCCACCAGCAGAGATGGGGCGATCTATGGCTACACCTTC
CATSRDGAIYGYTF
>TRBJ1-1|TRBV7-3|-|TRBD1
TGTGCCAGCAGCCCAAGTACGAGGGACAGGGGGCGGAACACTGAAGCTTTCTTT
CASSPSTRDRGRNTEAFF
>TRBJ1-2|TRBV5-1|once|-
TGCGCCAGCAGCCTCGACTCGGCGCTTTATGGCTACACCTTC
CASSLDSALYGYTF
>TRBJ1-1|TRBV9|-|TRBD1
TGTGCCAGCAGCGCCTCCCGCACAGGGGGCGGTAGGGACACTGAAGCTTTCTTT
CASSASRTGGGRDTEAFF
>TRBJ1-2|TRBV10-3|-|-
TGTGCCATCACCGGGACCGCCAACTATGGCTACACCTTC
CAITGTANYGYTF
>TRBJ2-1|TRBV6-5|-|-
TGTGCCAGCAGTAAATGGTACGGGCTCAATGAGCAGTTCTTC
CASSKWYGLNEQFF